Presented here are 25 T cell receptor beta chains from one specimen sequenced in a study of cytomegalovirus exposure and HLA in healthy donors. PCR involved 60 Vbeta and 13 Jbeta primers. Libraries were prepared by immunoSEQ multiplex PCR; TCRdb keeps only in-frame clonotypes and omits some of them. The data hold about 200,000 clones, with roughly 82% observed a single time. Specimen: PBMCs. The receptors originated from a man aged 35-49 years in good health and CMV-seropositive.

This chain connects TRBV7-9 to TRBJ2-1; 9 nucleotides line up with TRBD1. V lost 1 base, J lost 2 bases, and 9 bases stayed unmatched. The CDR3 totals 18 residues. Per the germline V gene, CDR1 is SEHNR and CDR2 is FQNEAQ (reference sequence). The CDR3 sequence is CASSLVGSTGGPYNEQFF. The CDR3 DNA sequence: TGTGCCAGCAGCTTAGTAGGCTCCACAGGGGGCCCCTACAATGAGCAGTTCTTC.

The rearrangement uses TRBV7-8 and TRBJ2-1; TRBD1 is a possible D gene (7 bases). The CDR3 sequence is 15 residues long. Trimming cost V 1 base and J 2 bases, with 9 bases left between them. CDR1 is SGHVS, CDR2 FQNEAQ, per germline. CDR3 protein: CASSLGRGAYNEQFF. DNA for the CDR3: TGTGCCAGCAGCTTAGGCAGGGGGGCCTACAATGAGCAGTTCTTC. The variable domain in full, completed from reference TRBV7-8 and TRBJ2-1, reads GAGVSQSPRYKVAKRGQDVALRCDPISGHVSLFWYQQALGQGPEFLTYFQNEAQLDKSGLPSDRFFAERPEGSVSTLKIQRTQQEDSAVYLCASSLGRGAYNEQFFGPGTRLTVL.

This rearrangement joins TRBV6-5 to TRBJ2-5; D might be TRBD2 (6 bases). The germline V and J ends were trimmed by 6 bases and 4 bases, with 18 bases remaining between them. CDR1 MNHEY and CDR2 SVGAGI come from the germline V gene. This CDR3 spans 15 amino acids. As DNA, the CDR3 is TGTGCCAGCAGCCTGACGACGGGAGAGGGAGAGACCCAGTACTTC. Protein: CASSLTTGEGETQYF.

This CDR3 is CASSFYRVPNTGELFF. Written as DNA, the CDR3 is TGTGCCAGCAGCTTCTACCGGGTCCCCAACACCGGGGAGCTGTTTTTT. The chain is built from TRBV11-3 and TRBJ2-2; the D is unclear. CDR1 SGHNT and CDR2 YENEEA come from the germline V gene. The CDR3 contains 16 residues. V dropped 3 bases and J dropped 2 bases, with 13 bases sitting between them.

This clone came up many times. V and J are TRBV5-6 and TRBJ2-7, with 7 bases identical to TRBD2. The CDR3 totals 15 residues. V was clipped by 5 bases and J by 4 bases; unmatched bases: 12. Germline V gives CDR1 SGHDT, CDR2 YYEEEE. CDR3 sequence: CASRPKAGALYEQYF. CDR3 in DNA: TGTGCCAGCAGACCGAAGGCGGGAGCATTGTACGAGCAGTACTTC.

The chain combines TRBV15 with TRBJ2-1; TRBD2 agrees at 9 bases. The J segment lost 4 bases and the V segment lost 6 bases, leaving 10 bases of the junction unmatched. The CDR3 sequence is 16 residues long. The germline CDR1 and CDR2 sequences are LNHNV and YYDKDF (reference sequence). The DNA of the CDR3 is TGTGCCACCAGTACCATAGCGGGAGACGGGTACAATGAGCAGTTCTTC. Translation gives CATSTIAGDGYNEQFF.

This rearrangement joins TRBV6-5 to TRBJ1-1, with TRBD1 as a possible D gene (6 bases). Deletions cut 8 bases from V and 4 bases from J, with 20 bases between. From germline, CDR1 is MNHEY and CDR2 SVGAGI. The CDR3 loop spans 15 amino acids. The CDR3 loop reads CASRDTGSGGTEAFF. CDR3 DNA sequence: TGTGCCAGCCGGGATACAGGGAGTGGAGGCACTGAAGCTTTCTTT.

V usage is TRBV5-1 and J usage is TRBJ1-3, with TRBD1 matching 7 bases. The CDR3 loop spans 15 amino acids. Losses at the gene ends were 4 bases for V and 3 bases for J; bases not matched to a gene: 7. Germline CDR1 is SGHRS and CDR2 is YFSETQ. CDR3 in amino acids: CASSPDRVIGNTIYF. CDR3 coding DNA: TGCGCCAGCAGCCCTGACAGGGTAATTGGAAACACCATATATTTT.

The rearrangement uses TRBV11-2 and TRBJ2-5, with unresolved D. The germline gives CDR1 SGHAT, CDR2 FQNNGV. The CDR3 spans 13 residues. The V gene lost 2 bases and the J gene lost 4 bases, with 8 bases spanning the gap. Here the CDR3 DNA reads TGTGCCAGCAGCTTAAGTAATAGAGAGACCCAGTACTTC. It codes for CASSLSNRETQYF. Complete variable domain (other parts from reference TRBV11-2 and TRBJ2-5): EAGVAQSPRYKIIEKRQSVAFWCNPISGHATLYWYQQILGQGPKLLIQFQNNGVVDDSQLPKDRFSAERLKGVDSTLKIQPAKLEDSAVYLCASSLSNRETQYFGPGTRLLVL.

The genes are TRBV6-1 and TRBJ2-3; D possibly corresponds to TRBD1 (5 bases). The V and J ends lost 2 bases and 5 bases respectively, with 17 bases between them. The CDR3 loop spans 16 amino acids. Germline CDR1 reads MNHNS; CDR2 reads SASEGT. This chain's CDR3 is CASSEPPGRALDTQYF. CDR3 nucleotide sequence: TGTGCCAGCAGTGAACCCCCCGGCAGGGCGTTAGATACGCAGTATTTT.

The genes are TRBV7-9 and TRBJ2-7; 11 bases line up with TRBD2. Germline-derived CDR1 and CDR2 are SEHNR and FQNEAQ (reference sequence). The V gene end was trimmed by 5 bases and the J gene end by 3 bases; junction bases not matched to a gene: 3. The CDR3 has 14 residues. CDR3 DNA sequence: TGTGCCAGCAGCCTGACTAGCGGGATCTACGAGCAGTACTTC. Amino acid sequence: CASSLTSGIYEQYF.

V is TRBV20-1 and J is TRBJ1-1; D gene uncertain. CDR3 length: 11 residues. The germline V gene encodes CDR1 DFQATT and CDR2 SNEGSKA (reference sequence). V was cut by 3 bases and J by 1 base, with 3 bases left in between. The CDR3 loop reads CSASRNTEAFF. The DNA of the CDR3 is TGCAGTGCTAGCCGGAACACTGAAGCTTTCTTT.

The V and J genes are TRBV29-1 and TRBJ1-1, with a possible D match to TRBD1 (5 bases). The CDR3 runs to 15 residues. From germline, CDR1 is SQVTM and CDR2 ANQGSEA. V was pared by 5 bases and J by 2 bases, with 18 bases between. Here the CDR3 reads CSVSGINRRNTEAFF. CDR3 in DNA: TGCAGCGTTTCTGGAATAAACAGGAGAAACACTGAAGCTTTCTTT.

The chain couples TRBV27 to TRBJ2-7, with TRBD2 identical over 16 bases. Germline V gene lookup returns CDR1 MNHEY and CDR2 SMNVEV (reference sequence). The CDR3 totals 17 residues. Trimming at V came to 4 bases and at J to 7 bases, leaving 10 bases not matched to a gene. Written as DNA, the CDR3 is TGTGCCAGCAGTTCTAGAGGGACTAGCGGGAGGGCGGGAGAGCAGTACTTC. Protein sequence: CASSSRGTSGRAGEQYF.

The genes are TRBV29-1 and TRBJ1-1; D is ambiguous. V was pared by 0 bases and J by 11 bases, with 13 bases between. Germline assignment: CDR1 SQVTM and CDR2 ANQGSEA. CDR3 length: 12 amino acids. The CDR3 coding sequence is TGCAGCGTTGAAGATCAGGTCGGCCGGGCTTTCTTT. It codes for CSVEDQVGRAFF.

The CDR3 DNA follows: TGTGCCTGGAGTCCCGGACTAGCGGCTTACAATGAGCAGTTCTTC. It codes for CAWSPGLAAYNEQFF. This chain uses TRBV30 with TRBJ2-1, with 10 bases lining up with TRBD2. This CDR3 region has 15 residues. V was clipped by 2 bases and J by 4 bases; unmatched bases: 5. Per the germline V gene, CDR1 is GTSNPN and CDR2 is SVGIG (reference sequence).

V gene TRBV29-1 combines with J gene TRBJ2-6; 8 bases are a match to TRBD1. The CDR3 is made up of 17 amino acids. Germline-derived CDR1 and CDR2 are SQVTM and ANQGSEA. Germline trimming cut 4 bases from V and 0 bases from J; bases unmatched to any gene: 8. The CDR3 nucleotides are TGCAGCGTTGGGGCTGGACAGGGCCTCTCTGGGGCCAACGTCCTGACTTTC. Translated: CSVGAGQGLSGANVLTF.

The V gene is TRBV5-1, the J gene TRBJ2-1; TRBD2 agrees at 8 bases. The CDR3 sequence is 14 residues long. Trimming removed 7 bases from V and 6 bases from J; junction bases left unmatched: 9. Germline CDR1 and CDR2: SGHRS and YFSETQ. The CDR3 loop is CASQAGLGINEQFF. CDR3 in DNA: TGCGCCAGCCAGGCGGGACTAGGGATCAATGAGCAGTTCTTC.

This clone was detected a few times. J is TRBJ2-2 and V is TRBV11-3; D is ambiguous. The CDR3 spans 14 residues. The germline gives CDR1 SGHNT, CDR2 YENEEA. V was trimmed by 0 bases and J by 4 bases, leaving 6 bases between them. CDR3 DNA sequence: TGTGCCAGCAGCTTAGATCCGAGCACCGGGGAGCTGTTTTTT. Its protein product is CASSLDPSTGELFF.

The CDR3 DNA is TGTGCCAGCAGCCCGGGACAGAGCTACGAGCAGTACTTC. It translates to CASSPGQSYEQYF. The genes are TRBV7-3 and TRBJ2-7; TRBD1 matches 7 bases. CDR3 length: 13 residues. J lost 3 bases, V lost 5 bases, and 4 bases had no gene match. The germline V gene has CDR1 SGHTA and CDR2 FQGTGA.

The V and J genes are TRBV7-9 and TRBJ1-2; D is unclear. Germline V gene data show CDR1 as SEHNR and CDR2 as FQNEAQ (reference sequence). V was pared by 8 bases and J by 0 bases, with 10 bases between. This CDR3 is 13 amino acids long. Written as DNA, the CDR3 is TGTGCCAGCCCCCAGGCCCCTAACTATGGCTACACCTTC. Its protein product is CASPQAPNYGYTF.

V and J are TRBV4-1 and TRBJ2-7; D is unresolved. V was pared by 1 base and J by 3 bases, with 7 bases between. Germline V gene sequence: CDR1 MGHRA, CDR2 YSYEKL. The CDR3 is 13 residues long. The CDR3 region has the DNA TGCGCCAGCAGCCAAGCTGCAGGCTACGAGCAGTACTTC. It specifies CASSQAAGYEQYF.

The chain recombines TRBV6-5 with TRBJ2-3; tentatively, D is TRBD2 (5 bases). Germline V gene lookup returns CDR1 MNHEY and CDR2 SVGAGI. V shed 2 bases and J shed 5 bases, with 14 bases lying between them. The CDR3 has 15 amino acids. The CDR3 loop is CASSYAAAREDTQYF. In DNA, the CDR3 is TGTGCCAGCAGTTACGCAGCTGCCCGGGAAGATACGCAGTATTTT.

The chain joins TRBV27 to TRBJ2-2; 10 bases are a match to TRBD2. The CDR3 spans 15 residues. CDR1 and CDR2 (germline): MNHEY, SMNVEV (reference sequence). V shed 4 bases, J shed 6 bases, and the junction held 5 bases outside the gene matches. The CDR3: CASSYIAGGPGELFF. DNA for the CDR3: TGTGCCAGCAGTTACATAGCGGGAGGCCCCGGGGAGCTGTTTTTT.

The chain employs TRBV6-5 and TRBJ2-6; D is perhaps TRBD1 (5 bases). CDR1 is MNHEY, CDR2 SVGAGI, per germline. This CDR3 is built from 15 residues. The V end lost 6 bases, the J end lost 1 base, and 10 bases lay between the germline ends. The CDR3 sequence is CASSQRQSGANVLTF. The CDR3 nucleotides read TGTGCCAGCAGCCAACGACAGTCTGGGGCCAACGTCCTGACTTTC.